Shown below are 15 T cell receptor beta chains from a single sample sequenced in a study of blood T cell repertoires in COVID-19. Libraries were prepared by immunoSEQ multiplex PCR; TCRdb keeps only in-frame clonotypes and omits some of them. The sample lists 100,000 to 150,000 clones; approximately 83% were seen once. The sample was peripheral blood. Every receptor here comes from a man between 35 and 55 years old with active or convalescent COVID-19.

V usage is TRBV7-8 and J usage is TRBJ1-2; D remains unclear. V was shortened by 5 bases and J by 3 bases, with 10 bases between the two germline ends. CDR1 is SGHVS and CDR2 is FQNEAQ in the germline V gene. CDR3 length equals 13 residues. The CDR3 spells CASSPGWDYGYTF. The CDR3 bases are TGTGCCAGCAGCCCGGGGTGGGACTATGGCTACACCTTC. Variable domain in full (rest from reference TRBV7-8 and TRBJ1-2): GAGVSQSPRYKVAKRGQDVALRCDPISGHVSLFWYQQALGQGPEFLTYFQNEAQLDKSGLPSDRFFAERPEGSVSTLKIQRTQQEDSAVYLCASSPGWDYGYTFGSGTRLTVV.

The chain joins TRBV24-1 to TRBJ2-4; D possibly corresponds to TRBD1 (6 bases). The CDR3 is made up of 18 amino acids. Germline V CDR1 and CDR2: KGHDR, SFDVKD. The V end was cut by 11 bases, the J end by 2 bases, with 27 bases between. DNA for the CDR3: TGTGCCAGGGGACACCCGCCCGTCGGACCCTCGCCCAAAAACATTCAGTACTTC. This gives the protein CARGHPPVGPSPKNIQYF.

The chain recombines TRBV7-2 with TRBJ2-6; 7 nucleotides agree with TRBD1. The CDR3 has 16 amino acids. The V and J ends lost 1 base and 4 bases, in that order; junction bases with no gene match: 4. In germline, CDR1 is SGHTA, CDR2 FQGNSA. The CDR3 spells CASSLEGGTGANVLTF. The CDR3 DNA sequence: TGTGCCAGCAGCTTAGAAGGGGGCACCGGGGCCAACGTCCTGACTTTC.

This clone was counted many times. The genes are TRBV7-2 and TRBJ2-2, with 7 bases identical to TRBD2. CDR3 length equals 17 residues. Germline assignment: CDR1 SGHTA and CDR2 FQGNSA. V lost 5 bases and J lost 7; bases outside the gene matches: 16. DNA of the CDR3: TGTGCCAGCAGCCGGGCTACTACTAGCGCTATAATCGGGGAGCTGTTTTTT. This codes for CASSRATTSAIIGELFF. Full variable domain (outside the CDR3, taken from reference TRBV7-2 and TRBJ2-2): GAGVSQSPSNKVTEKGKDVELRCDPISGHTALYWYRQSLGQGLEFLIYFQGNSAPDKSGLPSDRFSAERTGGSVSTLTIQRTQQEDSAVYLCASSRATTSAIIGELFFGEGSRLTVL.

The chain couples TRBV5-4 to TRBJ2-1, with a weak D call TRBD1 (5 bases). V shed 4 bases and J shed 8 bases, with 13 bases lying between them. The CDR3 is 13 residues long. Germline lookup yields CDR1 SGHNT and CDR2 YYREEE (reference sequence). CDR3: CASSQGHRDEQFF. The CDR3 bases are TGTGCCAGCAGCCAAGGACATCGCGATGAGCAGTTCTTC.

This chain connects TRBV6-6 to TRBJ2-6, with 11 bases fitting TRBD2. The CDR3 extends over 16 amino acids. V shed 8 bases and J 0 bases; nucleotides not matched to a gene: 3. The germline V gene has CDR1 MNHNY and CDR2 SVGAGI (reference sequence). CDR3 in amino acids: CASSSGGFSGANVLTF. The CDR3 nucleotides are TGTGCCAGCTCTAGCGGGGGGTTCTCTGGGGCCAACGTCCTGACTTTC.

The rearrangement joins TRBV6-6 to TRBJ2-3; D might be TRBD1 (6 bases). Germline assignment: CDR1 MNHNY and CDR2 SVGAGI (reference sequence). V was shortened by 2 bases and J by 0 bases, with 9 bases between the two germline ends. This CDR3 comprises 15 residues. The DNA for the CDR3 is TGTGCCAGCAGTTACCACGGACAGAGCACAGATACGCAGTATTTT. Translation gives CASSYHGQSTDTQYF.

This CDR3 is CASSYQGRNTIYF. DNA for the CDR3: TGTGCCAGCAGTTACCAGGGTAGAAACACCATATATTTT. This chain links TRBV28 with TRBJ1-3; perhaps TRBD1 as D (5 bases). The ends were cut back, 4 bases at V and 5 bases at J, with 9 bases in the middle. The CDR3 is 13 residues long. Germline V gives CDR1 MDHEN, CDR2 SYDVKM.

Turning to this clone: The junction departs from germline at one end; a sequencing error may be responsible. This chain joins TRBV4-2 and TRBJ1-4; TRBD1 matches 10 bases. The CDR3 is 16 residues long. In germline, CDR1 is LGHNA, CDR2 YNFKEQ. CDR3 nucleotides: TGTGCCAGCAGAACTTGGGAGGGACAGGGGAATGATAAACTGTTTTTT. It specifies CASRTWEGQGNDKLFF.

V usage is TRBV24-1 and J usage is TRBJ2-1; the match to TRBD1 covers 10 bases. The CDR3 covers 16 residues. CDR1 is KGHDR, CDR2 SFDVKD, per germline. V gave up 2 bases and J gave up 3 bases; unmatched junction bases: 3. The CDR3 here is CATSDSGQGSYNEQFF. In nucleotides, the CDR3 is TGTGCCACCAGTGATTCGGGACAGGGGAGCTACAATGAGCAGTTCTTC.

Written as DNA, the CDR3 is TGTGCCAGCAGCTTGGATGTTACAGGGGGACGTTATGGCTACACCTTC. Translated, it gives CASSLDVTGGRYGYTF. The V and J genes are TRBV7-2 and TRBJ1-2; 8 bases match TRBD1. Germline trimming cut 3 bases from V and 5 bases from J; bases unmatched to any gene: 11. Germline V gene data show CDR1 as SGHTA and CDR2 as FQGNSA. The CDR3 has 16 amino acids.

The V gene is TRBV6-5, the J gene TRBJ2-7; D unclear. Trimming removed 6 bases from V and 1 base from J, with 13 bases in between. CDR3 length: 14 residues. CDR1 is MNHEY and CDR2 is SVGAGI in the germline V gene. The CDR3 sequence: CASSPIEASYEQYF. CDR3 nucleotides: TGTGCCAGCAGCCCCATCGAGGCTTCCTACGAGCAGTACTTC.

The chain employs TRBV2 and TRBJ2-3; 13 nucleotides match TRBD2. Per germline, CDR1 SNHLY and CDR2 FYNNEI. Trimming took 5 bases from V and 1 from J; bases not matched to a gene: 6. The CDR3 contains 17 residues. In DNA form, the CDR3 reads TGTGCCAGCAGTCGATGGACTAGCGGGGGTGGCACAGATACGCAGTATTTT. Its translation: CASSRWTSGGGTDTQYF.

As for this clone: Other DNA sequences within the sample encode an identical CDR3. This chain connects TRBV19 to TRBJ2-5, with a tentative D call TRBD2 (6 bases). Trimming shortened V by 1 base and J by 4 bases, and 7 bases separated the two germline ends. The CDR3 contains 13 residues. Germline assignment: CDR1 LNHDA and CDR2 SQIVND (reference sequence). Here the CDR3 DNA reads TGTGCCAGTAGTATAGGGAGGGGAGAGACCCAGTACTTC. As protein: CASSIGRGETQYF. Filled out from reference TRBV19 and TRBJ2-5, the complete variable domain reads DGGITQSPKYLFRKEGQNVTLSCEQNLNHDAMYWYRQDPGQGLRLIYYSQIVNDFQKGDIAEGYSVSREKKESFPLTVTSAQKNPTAFYLCASSIGRGETQYFGPGTRLLVL.

The chain employs TRBV29-1 and TRBJ1-1, with 10 bases identical to TRBD1. CDR3 size: 15 residues. Germline CDR1 is SQVTM and CDR2 is ANQGSEA. Trimming at V came to 6 bases and at J to 1 base, leaving 8 bases not matched to a gene. The CDR3 loop is CSVDRGSAGNTEAFF. The CDR3 DNA reads TGCAGCGTGGACAGGGGGTCGGCGGGGAACACTGAAGCTTTCTTT.